This T cell receptor (beta chain) was sequenced for a study of radiation and T cells in renal cell carcinoma. Profiling relied on immunoSEQ multiplex PCR, and the TCRdb table lists in-frame clones only, not all of them. Here the sample spans about 150,000 clones, over 80% being singletons. Germline V CDR1 and CDR2: LGHNA, YSLEER. V lost 1 base to trimming and J lost 1 base, with 17 bases between them. The CDR3 extends over 19 amino acids. Described time point: blood 2 weeks post-SBRT. Treatment meaning: 15 Gy SBRT to primary tumor, nephrectomy 4 weeks later. After SBRT, blood was collected at 2 and 4 weeks, plus baseline.

This sample comprised blood, obtained from a patient whose treatment included radiotherapy and nephrectomy. V gene TRBV4-3 combines with J gene TRBJ2-6, with D possibly being TRBD2 (5 bases). The source is a woman between 50 and 59 years old with renal cell carcinoma. CDR3 nucleotide sequence: TGCGCCAGCAGCCAAGGGCCTCCGGACTGGCCATCTGGGGCCAACGTCCTGACTTTC. This sequence encodes CASSQGPPDWPSGANVLTF.